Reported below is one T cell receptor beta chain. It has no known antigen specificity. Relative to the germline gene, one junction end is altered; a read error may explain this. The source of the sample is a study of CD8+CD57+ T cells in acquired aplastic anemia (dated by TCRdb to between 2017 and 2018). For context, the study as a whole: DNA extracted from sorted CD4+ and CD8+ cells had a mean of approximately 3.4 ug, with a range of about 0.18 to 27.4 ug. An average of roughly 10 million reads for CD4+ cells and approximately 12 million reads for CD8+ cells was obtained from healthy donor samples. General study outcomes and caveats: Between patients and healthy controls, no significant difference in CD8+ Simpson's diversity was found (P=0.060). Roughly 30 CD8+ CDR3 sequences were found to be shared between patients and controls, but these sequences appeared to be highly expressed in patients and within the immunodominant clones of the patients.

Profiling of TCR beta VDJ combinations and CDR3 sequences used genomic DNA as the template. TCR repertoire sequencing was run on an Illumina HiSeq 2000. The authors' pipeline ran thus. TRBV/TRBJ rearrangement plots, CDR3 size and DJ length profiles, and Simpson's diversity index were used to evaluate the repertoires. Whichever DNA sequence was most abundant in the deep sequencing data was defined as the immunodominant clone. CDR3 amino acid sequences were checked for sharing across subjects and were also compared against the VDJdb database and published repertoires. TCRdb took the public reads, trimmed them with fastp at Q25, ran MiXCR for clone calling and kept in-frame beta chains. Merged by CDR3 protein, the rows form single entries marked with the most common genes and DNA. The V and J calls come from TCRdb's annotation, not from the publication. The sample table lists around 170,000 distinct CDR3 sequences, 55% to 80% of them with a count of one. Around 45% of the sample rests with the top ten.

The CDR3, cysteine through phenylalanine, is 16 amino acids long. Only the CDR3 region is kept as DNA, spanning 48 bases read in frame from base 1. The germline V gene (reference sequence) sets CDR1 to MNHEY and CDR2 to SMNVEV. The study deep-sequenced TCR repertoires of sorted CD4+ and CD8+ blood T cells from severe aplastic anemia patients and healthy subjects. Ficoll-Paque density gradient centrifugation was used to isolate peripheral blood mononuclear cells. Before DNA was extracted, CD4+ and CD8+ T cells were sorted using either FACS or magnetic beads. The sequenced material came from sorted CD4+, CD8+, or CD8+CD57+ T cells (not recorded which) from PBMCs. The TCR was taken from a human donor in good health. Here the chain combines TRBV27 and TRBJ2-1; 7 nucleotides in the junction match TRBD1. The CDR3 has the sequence CASSVSDRSSYNEQFF. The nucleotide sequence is TGTGCCAGCAGTGTATCGGACAGGAGCTCCTACAATGAGCAGTTCTTC.